This is a list of T cell receptor beta chains from one sample in a study of T cell changes during pregnancy in multiple sclerosis. The method was immunoSEQ multiplex PCR; TCRdb's version includes in-frame clones alone and lacks a portion of them. The sample has tens of thousands of clones; over 80% are singletons. The sequenced sample was peripheral blood, obtained before pregnancy. These receptors all come from a female donor with multiple sclerosis, enrolled in a pregnancy study. Both conserved end residues are part of each CDR3. D genes are given only for firm matches. Clone size appears in some rows only: once, few, many, or a class for an expanded clone.

V: TRBV20-1
size: NA
J: TRBJ2-3
D: NA
CDR3: CSARRADTQYF
DNA: TGCAGTGCTAGGAGGGCAGATACGCAGTATTTT

V: TRBV7-8
size: NA
J: TRBJ2-1
D: TRBD1
CDR3: CASRSGTEPYNEQFF
DNA: TGTGCCAGCAGATCCGGGACAGAACCCTACAATGAGCAGTTCTTC

V: TRBV7-2
size: NA
J: TRBJ1-1
D: NA
CDR3: CASSPRRGGSRTEAFF
DNA: TGTGCCAGCAGCCCTCGAAGGGGGGGATCACGCACTGAAGCTTTCTTT

V: TRBV5-6
size: NA
J: TRBJ1-1
D: NA
CDR3: CASRRDRLWTEAFF
DNA: TGTGCCAGCAGACGCGACAGATTGTGGACTGAAGCTTTCTTT

V: TRBV4-3
size: NA
J: TRBJ2-7
D: NA
CDR3: CASSQVRGITEQYF
DNA: TGCGCCAGCAGCCAAGTGCGCGGGATCACCGAGCAGTACTTC

V: TRBV19
size: NA
J: TRBJ2-7
D: NA
CDR3: CASSMRRTVGNEQYF
DNA: TGTGCCAGTAGTATGCGAAGGACAGTGGGGAACGAGCAGTACTTC

V: TRBV9
size: NA
J: TRBJ2-3
D: TRBD2
CDR3: CASSPGTSGADTQYF
DNA: TGTGCCAGCAGCCCAGGGACTAGCGGCGCAGATACGCAGTATTTT

V: TRBV19
size: NA
J: TRBJ2-2
D: TRBD2
CDR3: CASSLTSGSVGELFF
DNA: TGTGCCAGTAGTTTGACTAGCGGGAGTGTCGGGGAGCTGTTTTTT

V: TRBV11-3
size: NA
J: TRBJ2-5
D: NA
CDR3: CASSLNAGETQYF
DNA: TGTGCCAGCAGCTTAAATGCAGGAGAGACCCAGTACTTC

V: TRBV15
size: NA
J: TRBJ2-5
D: TRBD2
CDR3: CATSRDRDGRSETQYF
DNA: TGTGCCACCAGCAGAGATCGGGACGGGAGGAGCGAGACCCAGTACTTC

V: TRBV7-2
size: NA
J: TRBJ2-2
D: TRBD1
CDR3: CASSVSTGTTGELFF
DNA: TGTGCCAGCAGCGTATCGACAGGGACCACCGGGGAGCTGTTTTTT

V: TRBV11-1
size: NA
J: TRBJ2-7
D: TRBD1
CDR3: CASSLEGQGAGNEQYF
DNA: TGTGCCAGCAGCTTAGAAGGACAGGGGGCGGGAAACGAGCAGTACTTC

V: TRBV5-1
size: NA
J: TRBJ2-5
D: NA
CDR3: CASSLDLGGAGGETQYF
DNA: TGCGCCAGCAGCTTGGACCTAGGAGGGGCCGGAGGGGAGACCCAGTACTTC

V: TRBV7-9
size: NA
J: TRBJ2-1
D: NA
CDR3: CASSLKPEQFF
DNA: TGTGCCAGCAGCTTAAAGCCGGAGCAGTTCTTC

V: TRBV29-1
size: NA
J: TRBJ2-1
D: TRBD1
CDR3: CSVDSGTGENNEQFF
DNA: TGCAGCGTTGATTCCGGGACAGGGGAGAACAATGAGCAGTTCTTC

V: TRBV6-5
size: few
J: TRBJ2-7
D: TRBD2
CDR3: CASSYRASGKGEQYF
DNA: TGTGCCAGCAGTTACAGGGCTAGCGGGAAGGGCGAGCAGTACTTC

V: TRBV10-3
size: NA
J: TRBJ2-5
D: NA
CDR3: CAISDASSKRETQYF
DNA: TGTGCCATCAGTGACGCGTCTAGCAAAAGAGAGACCCAGTACTTC

V: TRBV25-1
size: NA
J: TRBJ2-5
D: NA
CDR3: CASSDFLGPETQYF
DNA: TGTGCCAGCAGTGACTTCCTGGGGCCAGAGACCCAGTACTTC

V: TRBV7-9
size: NA
J: TRBJ2-7
D: NA
CDR3: CASSLAVRAGDEQYF
DNA: TGTGCCAGCAGCTTAGCAGTTCGTGCAGGGGATGAGCAGTACTTC

V: TRBV28
size: NA
J: TRBJ1-2
D: NA
CDR3: CASLRGANGYTF
DNA: TGTGCCAGCCTGCGGGGGGCAAATGGCTACACCTTC

V: TRBV6-5
size: once
J: TRBJ2-7
D: NA
CDR3: CATTQAFPYEQYF
DNA: TGTGCCACCACGCAGGCGTTCCCCTACGAGCAGTACTTC

V: TRBV5-6
size: NA
J: TRBJ2-3
D: NA
CDR3: CASSFRDTQYF
DNA: TGTGCCAGCAGCTTCAGGGATACGCAGTATTTT

V: TRBV4-3
size: NA
J: TRBJ2-1
D: NA
CDR3: CASSQRGGSRGNEQFF
DNA: TGCGCCAGCAGCCAACGAGGAGGGAGTAGAGGCAATGAGCAGTTCTTC

V: TRBV19
size: NA
J: TRBJ1-2
D: TRBD1
CDR3: CASSGTGRGYGYTF
DNA: TGTGCCAGTAGTGGGACAGGGAGGGGCTATGGCTACACCTTC

V: TRBV29-1
size: NA
J: TRBJ1-5
D: TRBD1
CDR3: CSVEGDSLGQPQHF
DNA: TGCAGCGTTGAGGGGGACAGTTTAGGTCAGCCCCAGCATTTT

V: TRBV27
size: many
J: TRBJ1-5
D: TRBD1
CDR3: CASSPWTGGDQPQHF
DNA: TGTGCCAGCAGTCCATGGACAGGGGGGGACCAGCCCCAGCATTTT

V: TRBV4-1
size: NA
J: TRBJ2-7
D: TRBD1
CDR3: CASSQSRDRPHEQYF
DNA: TGCGCCAGCAGCCAATCGCGGGACAGGCCCCACGAGCAGTACTTC

V: TRBV4-3
size: NA
J: TRBJ2-5
D: TRBD2
CDR3: CASSQVVASGETQYF
DNA: TGCGCCAGCAGCCAAGTAGTGGCTAGCGGAGAGACCCAGTACTTC

V: TRBV7-2
size: NA
J: TRBJ1-2
D: NA
CDR3: CASSLARTVSGYTF
DNA: TGTGCCAGCAGCTTAGCCCGGACAGTATCTGGCTACACCTTC

V: TRBV2
size: NA
J: TRBJ2-5
D: NA
CDR3: CASKEAAQETQYF
DNA: TGTGCCAGCAAAGAGGCGGCCCAAGAGACCCAGTACTTC

V: TRBV10-3
size: NA
J: TRBJ2-7
D: NA
CDR3: CATRARSGEQYF
DNA: TGTGCCACACGGGCCCGATCGGGGGAGCAGTACTTC

V: TRBV4-3
size: once
J: TRBJ1-2
D: NA
CDR3: CASSPTPQPGEGYTF
DNA: TGCGCCAGCAGCCCCACCCCTCAACCGGGGGAGGGCTACACCTTC

V: TRBV12-5
size: NA
J: TRBJ1-2
D: NA
CDR3: CASGFYTNNYGYTF
DNA: TGTGCTAGTGGTTTTTACACCAACAACTATGGCTACACCTTC

V: TRBV4-1
size: NA
J: TRBJ1-4
D: TRBD1
CDR3: CASSQERIRGQGGEKLFF
DNA: TGCGCCAGCAGCCAAGAACGGATTAGGGGACAGGGTGGCGAAAAACTGTTTTTT

V: TRBV7-9
size: NA
J: TRBJ2-7
D: NA
CDR3: CASSLATGAYEQYF
DNA: TGTGCCAGCAGCTTAGCGACGGGGGCCTACGAGCAGTACTTC

V: TRBV7-9
size: NA
J: TRBJ2-7
D: NA
CDR3: CASSRFYEQYF
DNA: TGTGCCAGCAGCCGTTTTTACGAGCAGTACTTC

V: TRBV7-9
size: NA
J: TRBJ1-6
D: NA
CDR3: CASSLEQYNSPLHF
DNA: TGTGCCAGCAGCTTGGAGCAGTATAATTCACCCCTCCACTTT

V: TRBV11-3
size: once
J: TRBJ2-1
D: NA
CDR3: CASSLAQGDNEQFF
DNA: TGTGCCAGCAGTCTAGCGCAGGGCGACAATGAGCAGTTCTTC

V: TRBV10-3
size: NA
J: TRBJ2-5
D: TRBD1
CDR3: CAISEGQGKETQYF
DNA: TGTGCCATCAGTGAAGGACAGGGAAAAGAGACCCAGTACTTC

V: TRBV10-2
size: NA
J: TRBJ2-7
D: TRBD1
CDR3: CASSERDSLNEQYF
DNA: TGCGCCAGCAGTGAGAGGGACAGTCTCAACGAGCAGTACTTC

V: TRBV28
size: NA
J: TRBJ1-3
D: NA
CDR3: CASSLAESDTGNTIYF
DNA: TGTGCCAGCAGTTTAGCCGAGAGCGATACTGGAAACACCATATATTTT

V: TRBV7-9
size: NA
J: TRBJ2-1
D: TRBD2
CDR3: CASSSTGTRLYNEQFF
DNA: TGTGCCAGCAGCTCTACCGGGACTAGGCTCTACAATGAGCAGTTCTTC

V: TRBV7-6
size: NA
J: TRBJ2-5
D: TRBD2
CDR3: CASSLNPTSGRLQETQYF
DNA: TGTGCCAGCAGCTTAAACCCAACTAGCGGGAGATTACAAGAGACCCAGTACTTC

V: TRBV5-1
size: NA
J: TRBJ2-1
D: NA
CDR3: CASSLVSGGNNEQFF
DNA: TGCGCCAGCAGCTTGGTCTCGGGGGGCAACAATGAGCAGTTCTTC

V: TRBV5-6
size: NA
J: TRBJ2-3
D: NA
CDR3: CASSFATGLTGYTQYF
DNA: TGTGCCAGCAGCTTCGCGACAGGCTTAACAGGGTATACGCAGTATTTT

V: TRBV7-9
size: NA
J: TRBJ2-1
D: TRBD2
CDR3: CASSQTVAGAGSYNEQFF
DNA: TGTGCCAGCAGCCAGACGGTAGCGGGAGCTGGCTCCTACAATGAGCAGTTCTTC